This T cell receptor beta chain was sequenced for a study of T cell responses to AZD1222 COVID-19 vaccine. Study at large: Second doses that came at about 4 or about 12 weeks were put together. Study-wide points: The span of vaccine-associated CD4 TCRs extended across spike, with dominance at 160-218 and 743-854. Per reports, nearly half of all spike-specific TCRs target regions that are unmutated in variants. Spike-specific TCR depth and breadth grew after two AZD1222 doses.

CDR3 length: 16 residues. The germline V gene encodes CDR1 SGHTA and CDR2 FQGTGA. Trimming took off 5 bases at V and 0 bases at J, with 13 bases between the two ends. Repertoires were generated with immunoSEQ multiplex PCR, while TCRdb's copy carries only in-frame clones and drops some. The table records roughly 130,000 clones, roughly nine tenths of them present only once. As to this clone: Antigen unknown.

The rearrangement links TRBV7-3 to TRBJ2-2; unclear D gene. The TCR was taken from an adult in good health. The input for sequencing was peripheral blood, taken on day 0 of AZD1222 vaccination. DNA of the CDR3: TGTGCCAGCAGCCCTGGTGGCTCCGCGAACACCGGGGAGCTGTTTTTT. Translated: CASSPGGSANTGELFF.